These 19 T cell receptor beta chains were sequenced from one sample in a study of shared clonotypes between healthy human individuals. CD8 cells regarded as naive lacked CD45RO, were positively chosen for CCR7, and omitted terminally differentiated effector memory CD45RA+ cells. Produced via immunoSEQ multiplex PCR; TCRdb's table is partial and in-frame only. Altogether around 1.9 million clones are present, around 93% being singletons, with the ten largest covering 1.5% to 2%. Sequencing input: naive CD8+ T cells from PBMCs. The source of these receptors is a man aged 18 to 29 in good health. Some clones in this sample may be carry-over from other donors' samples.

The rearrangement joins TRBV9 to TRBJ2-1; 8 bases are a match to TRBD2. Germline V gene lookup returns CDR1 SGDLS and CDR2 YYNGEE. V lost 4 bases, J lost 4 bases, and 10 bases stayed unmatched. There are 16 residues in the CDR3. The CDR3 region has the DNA TGTGCCAGCAGCCCTCCCGGGACTAGAGCATACAATGAGCAGTTCTTC. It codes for CASSPPGTRAYNEQFF. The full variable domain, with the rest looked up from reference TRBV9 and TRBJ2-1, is DSGVTQTPKHLITATGQRVTLRCSPRSGDLSVYWYQQSLDQGLQFLIQYYNGEERAKGNILERFSAQQFPDLHSELNLSSLELGDSALYFCASSPPGTRAYNEQFFGPGTRLTVL.

DNA of the CDR3: TGTGCCAGCAGCATGCAGGGGACTCAGCCCCAGCATTTT. Its protein product is CASSMQGTQPQHF. The chain uses TRBV5-6 and TRBJ1-5; D perhaps matches TRBD1 (6 bases). V gave up 4 bases and J gave up 6 bases, with 11 bases separating them. The CDR3 runs to 13 residues. Germline V gene lookup returns CDR1 SGHDT and CDR2 YYEEEE.

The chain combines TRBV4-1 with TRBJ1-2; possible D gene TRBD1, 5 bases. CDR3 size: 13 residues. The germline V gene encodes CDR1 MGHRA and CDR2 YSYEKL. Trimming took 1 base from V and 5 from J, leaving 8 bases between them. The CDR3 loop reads CASSQGGPYGYTF. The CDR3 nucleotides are TGCGCCAGCAGCCAAGGGGGACCATATGGCTACACCTTC.

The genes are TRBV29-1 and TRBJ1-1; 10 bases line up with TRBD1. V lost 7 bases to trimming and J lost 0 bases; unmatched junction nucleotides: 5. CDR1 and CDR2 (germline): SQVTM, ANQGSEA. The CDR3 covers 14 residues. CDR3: CSARDRGMNTEAFF. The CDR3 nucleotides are TGCAGCGCCCGGGACAGGGGAATGAACACTGAAGCTTTCTTT.

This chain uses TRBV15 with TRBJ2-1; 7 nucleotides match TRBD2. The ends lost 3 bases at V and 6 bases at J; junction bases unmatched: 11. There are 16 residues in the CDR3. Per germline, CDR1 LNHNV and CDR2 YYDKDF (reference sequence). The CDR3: CATSSPGEGRANEQFF. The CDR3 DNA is TGTGCCACCAGCAGTCCTGGAGAAGGGAGGGCCAATGAGCAGTTCTTC.

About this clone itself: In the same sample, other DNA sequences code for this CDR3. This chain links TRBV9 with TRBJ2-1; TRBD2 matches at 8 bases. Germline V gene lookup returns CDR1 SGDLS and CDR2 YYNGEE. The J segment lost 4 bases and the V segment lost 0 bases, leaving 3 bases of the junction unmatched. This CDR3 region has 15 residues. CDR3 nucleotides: TGTGCCAGCAGCGTAGTAGCTAGCGGGTACAATGAGCAGTTCTTC. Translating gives CASSVVASGYNEQFF.

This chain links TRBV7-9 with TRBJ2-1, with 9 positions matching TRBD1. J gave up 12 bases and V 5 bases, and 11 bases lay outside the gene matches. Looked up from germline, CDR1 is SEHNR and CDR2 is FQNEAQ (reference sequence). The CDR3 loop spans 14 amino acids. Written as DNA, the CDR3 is TGTGCCAGCAGCCTTCCGGGACAGGGTTTTTGGCAGTTCTTC. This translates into CASSLPGQGFWQFF.

The DNA for the CDR3 is TGTGCCAGCAGTGAAGGCCACAGGGGATCCGAAGCTTTCTTT. The encoded protein is CASSEGHRGSEAFF. V gene TRBV6-1 combines with J gene TRBJ1-1, with TRBD1 identical over 7 bases. The CDR3 contains 14 residues. J lost 8 bases, V lost 1 base, and 7 bases had no gene match. Germline CDR1 MNHNS, CDR2 SASEGT.

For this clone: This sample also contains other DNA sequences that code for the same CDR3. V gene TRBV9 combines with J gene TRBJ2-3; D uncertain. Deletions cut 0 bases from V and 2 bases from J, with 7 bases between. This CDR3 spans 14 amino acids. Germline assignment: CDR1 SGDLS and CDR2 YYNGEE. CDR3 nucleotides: TGTGCCAGCAGCGTAGCATCATACACAGATACGCAGTATTTT. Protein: CASSVASYTDTQYF. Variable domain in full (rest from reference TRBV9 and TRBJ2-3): DSGVTQTPKHLITATGQRVTLRCSPRSGDLSVYWYQQSLDQGLQFLIQYYNGEERAKGNILERFSAQQFPDLHSELNLSSLELGDSALYFCASSVASYTDTQYFGPGTRLTVL.

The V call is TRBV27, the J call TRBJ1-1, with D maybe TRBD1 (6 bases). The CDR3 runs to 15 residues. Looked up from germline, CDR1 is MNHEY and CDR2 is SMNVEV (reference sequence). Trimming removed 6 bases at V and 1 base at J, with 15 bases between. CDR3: CASSAPFRGNTEAFF. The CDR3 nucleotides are TGTGCCAGCAGCGCGCCATTCAGGGGGAACACTGAAGCTTTCTTT.

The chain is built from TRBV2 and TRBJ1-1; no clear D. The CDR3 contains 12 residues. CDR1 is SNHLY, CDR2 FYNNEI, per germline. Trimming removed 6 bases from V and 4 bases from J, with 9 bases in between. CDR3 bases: TGTGCCAGCAGGGTAGGTGGCACTGAAGCTTTCTTT. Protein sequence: CASRVGGTEAFF.

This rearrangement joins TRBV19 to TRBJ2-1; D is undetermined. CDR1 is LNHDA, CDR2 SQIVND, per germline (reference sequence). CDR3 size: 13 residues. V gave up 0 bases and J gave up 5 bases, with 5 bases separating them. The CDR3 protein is CASSIDLNNEQFF. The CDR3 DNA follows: TGTGCCAGTAGTATAGATCTGAACAATGAGCAGTTCTTC.

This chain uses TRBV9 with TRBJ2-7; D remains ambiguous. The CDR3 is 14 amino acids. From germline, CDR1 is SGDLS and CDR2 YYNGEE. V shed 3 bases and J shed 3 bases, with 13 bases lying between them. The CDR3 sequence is CASSAEVGNYEQYF. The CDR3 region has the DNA TGTGCCAGCAGCGCCGAAGTAGGAAACTACGAGCAGTACTTC.

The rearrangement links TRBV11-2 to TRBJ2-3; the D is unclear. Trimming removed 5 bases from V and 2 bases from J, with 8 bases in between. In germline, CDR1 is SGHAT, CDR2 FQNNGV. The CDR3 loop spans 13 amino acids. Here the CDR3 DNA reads TGTGCCAGCAGCCCAGTCCTCACAGATACGCAGTATTTT. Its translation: CASSPVLTDTQYF.

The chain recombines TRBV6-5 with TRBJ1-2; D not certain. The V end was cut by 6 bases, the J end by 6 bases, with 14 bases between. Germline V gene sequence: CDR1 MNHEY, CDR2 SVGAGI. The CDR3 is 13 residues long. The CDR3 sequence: CASSQASGDGYTF. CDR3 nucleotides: TGTGCCAGCAGCCAAGCCAGCGGGGATGGCTACACCTTC.

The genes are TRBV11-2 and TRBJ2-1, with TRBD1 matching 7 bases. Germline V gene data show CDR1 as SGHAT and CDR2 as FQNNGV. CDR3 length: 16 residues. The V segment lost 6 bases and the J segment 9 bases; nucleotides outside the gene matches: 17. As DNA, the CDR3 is TGTGCCAGCAGTACTCAAGGGGACAGTCTGGTACTTGAGCAGTTCTTC. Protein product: CASSTQGDSLVLEQFF.

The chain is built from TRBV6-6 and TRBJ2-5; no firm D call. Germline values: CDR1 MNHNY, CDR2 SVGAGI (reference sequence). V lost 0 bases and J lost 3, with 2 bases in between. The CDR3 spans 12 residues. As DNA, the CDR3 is TGTGCCAGCAGTTACTCCAAAGAGACCCAGTACTTC. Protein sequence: CASSYSKETQYF.

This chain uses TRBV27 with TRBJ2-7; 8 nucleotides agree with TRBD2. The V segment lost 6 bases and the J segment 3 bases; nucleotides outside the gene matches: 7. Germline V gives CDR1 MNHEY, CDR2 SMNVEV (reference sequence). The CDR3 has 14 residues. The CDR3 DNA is TGTGCCAGCAGCTTTAGCGGGGAGGTCTACGAGCAGTACTTC. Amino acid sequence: CASSFSGEVYEQYF.

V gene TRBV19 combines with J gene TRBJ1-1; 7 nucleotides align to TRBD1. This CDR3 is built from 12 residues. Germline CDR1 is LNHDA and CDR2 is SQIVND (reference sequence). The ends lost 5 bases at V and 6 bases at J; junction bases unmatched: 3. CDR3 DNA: TGTGCCAGTAGTGTCAGGGGGTCTGAAGCTTTCTTT. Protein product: CASSVRGSEAFF.